This T cell receptor (beta chain) was recorded in a study of T cell responses to AZD1222 COVID-19 vaccine. Clones were sequenced by immunoSEQ multiplex PCR, and TCRdb holds only the in-frame ones, with some missing. Of 70,000 to 90,000 clones in the sample, under 95% were seen once. CDR3 length: 15 amino acids. Germline V lookup: CDR1 KGHSH, CDR2 LQKENI. Losses at the gene ends were 5 bases for V and 0 bases for J; bases not matched to a gene: 2. The V call is TRBV18, the J call TRBJ2-5; 11 bases are a match to TRBD2. This TCR came from an adult in good health. This sample comprised peripheral blood, obtained on day 0 of AZD1222 vaccination. This CDR3 reads CASSWGLADQETQYF. The CDR3 nucleotides are TGTGCCAGCTCATGGGGACTAGCGGACCAAGAGACCCAGTACTTC.